The source of this T cell receptor (beta chain) is a study of cytomegalovirus exposure and HLA in healthy donors (dated by TCRdb to the late 2010s). For the wider study: In an earlier analysis of some 550 of the donors, 276 Gb of sequence data and approximately 100 million unique TCR beta sequences from 150 million to 200 million T cells were reported. Roughly 300 gigabases of sequencing data and 78 million or so unique TCR sequences were included in an early release covering several hundred HLA-typed donors. The genetic ancestry cluster associated with self-reported Caucasian donors included roughly 84% of the approximately 400 genotyped donors. The study was designed to test whether signatures of past pathogen exposure could be identified by cataloging public T cell receptors. The study used immunosequencing to profile the T cell repertoires of some 600 subjects and linked those repertoires to cytomegalovirus serostatus. A separate validation cohort of over a hundred different subjects was used in addition to the approximately 700-subject first cohort. To predict cytomegalovirus infection status, the study combined high-throughput TCR immunosequencing, statistical association of individual TCRs with disease status, and machine learning. A later analysis re-examined previously published TCR beta repertoires from roughly 650 donors and added high-resolution HLA genotyping to investigate patterns of TCR occurrence. In the later analysis, no new phenotypic data were used to find candidate immune exposures; instead, reliance was placed on TCR beta sequences and their occurrence across donors. An earlier analysis of several hundred of the donors applied high-throughput TCR beta sequencing to assess whether each TCR beta V gene segment acted as functional or pseudogenic. Alongside the repertoire data, information on donor age, sex, ethnicity and CMV serostatus was compiled. A later genetic analysis took genome-wide SNP genotypes for about 55% of the 666 donors and used that subset as a discovery cohort. Every repertoire in the discovery cohort had been generated on one and the same sequencing platform. HLA typing covered class I and class II loci at four-digit resolution. The number of donors typed differed by locus, with about 629-630 for A, B, C, DRB1 and DQB1, 522 for DQA1, over 600 for DPA1, and about 450 for DPB1. About five DR-DQ haplotypes were handled as single units for association and clustering because linkage in the cohort was strong. Among over 350 genotyped donors of the cohort, an average of 235,054 unique TCR beta nucleotide sequences were sequenced per donor, roughly 20% of them non-productive.

Findings and caveats that apply to the study as a whole: A later analysis associated about 18,000 TCR beta sequences with specific HLA alleles at a false discovery rate of 0.05. Compared with the roughly 700-donor mean, donors in an Asian-associated ancestry cluster had fewer N-insertions in productive TCRs, according to a later genetic analysis. A later analysis reported that several top co-occurrence clusters appeared linked to parvovirus B19, influenza, CMV and Epstein-Barr virus. Because HLA typing was missing for some donors at each locus, association tests included only the typed subset. A further reported finding was that TCR beta sequences accurately predicted the HLA-A and HLA-B alleles for most subjects in the first cohort. Seventeen rarely observed V segments, including chromosome 9 orphons, were excluded from the earlier analysis of some 590 of the donors because counts were too low. In an earlier analysis of about 600 of the donors, most TCR beta V segments appeared in productive rearrangements about 90% or about 30% of the time, broadly matching IMGT annotations. It was suggested by the authors that the approach could potentially be generalized to other disease states and immunological phenotypes. Some IMGT-functional V segments, including TRBV6-2 and TRBV6-3, could not be distinguished by the 87-base-pair reads and were therefore excluded. The presence/absence analyses assumed that sequencing depth was roughly uniform across donors, and that assumption may not be true. The cohort was sequenced for TCR beta chains only, and without alpha or paired-chain data the features that could be detected were limited. Linkage disequilibrium might explain the correlated functional status among segregating V segments, but an unknown experimental factor could not be excluded. Across donors, most TCR sequences were observed very rarely, whereas some public TCRs were present in many individuals. A few of the identified cytomegalovirus-associated TCR beta chains were confirmed in vitro to be specific for cytomegalovirus antigens. An association between a missense DCLRE1C variant and V-gene and J-gene trimming of TCR beta chains was found in a later genetic analysis and replicated in an independent cohort. Immune exposure information for the cohort was limited to CMV serostatus. A later analysis found that TCR association rates varied across HLA loci, with DRB1 alleles showing the most associated TCRs and HLA-C alleles the fewest. In the study, around 150 TCR beta chains were listed as associated with cytomegalovirus. In a later analysis, HLA-associated TCR beta chains were found to be more clonally expanded and to have lower generation probabilities than equally common non-associated chains. When HLA alleles, especially DR and DQ, strongly co-occurred, TCR associations were difficult to assign to individual alleles. The sequencing pipeline was judged likely to have produced a cluster of highly shared sequence variants as a technical artifact. Most CMV-associated TCR beta chains appeared to be HLA-restricted in a later analysis, and the HLA associations seemed to be driven largely by CMV exposure. The classifier was reported to diagnose cytomegalovirus status with high specificity and sensitivity in both the original cohort and the validation cohort.

Its CDR3 holds 15 amino acids, cysteine through phenylalanine. Just CDR3 DNA is preserved here, 45 bases in frame from base 1. CDR1 is given as GTSNPN and CDR2 as SVGIG, both from the germline V gene (reference sequence). V lost 5 bases and J lost 0 bases; the stretch between them is 15 bases long. The cohort consisted of 600 to 700 healthy bone marrow donors. At the time of sampling, every cohort member was nominally healthy, though immune exposures that went unrecorded were likely present. The donor tested CMV seropositive and was one of the 289 seropositive cohort members. Every donor gave a peripheral blood sample, and the peripheral blood mononuclear cells from that sample were used for TCR beta sequencing. Genomic DNA was extracted from the blood cell samples with the Qiagen DNeasy Blood Extraction Kit. Library preparation used the immunoSEQ multiplex PCR assay. A mixture of 60 forward primers for TCR Vbeta segments and 13 reverse primers for TCR Jbeta segments was used in the multiplex PCR. A multiplex PCR assay on genomic DNA amplified the CDR3 region of rearranged TCR beta genes. Amplified TCR beta libraries were sequenced as 87-base-pair reads on the Illumina HiSeq System. Turning to the authors' computational methods: A later analysis tallied 70 million to 100 million unique TCR beta chains across the 666 repertoires, and about 10 million of those chains were shared by two or more donors. Raw reads were error-corrected and collapsed into unique sequences by a nearest-neighbor algorithm in which closely related sequences were merged to remove PCR and sequencing errors. V, D and J gene segments were assigned by aligning CDR3 sequences to IMGT reference sequences. Each retained sequence needed at least a six-nucleotide match to both a V gene segment and a J gene segment. A rearrangement counted as productive if the CDR3 had no stop codons and remained in frame with V and J, and every other rearrangement counted as non-productive. CDR3 was defined according to IMGT convention as the region running from the second conserved V-encoded cysteine to the conserved J-encoded phenylalanine. The earlier analysis of about 560 of the donors excluded any sequence lacking an unambiguous match to a single V gene segment. In an earlier analysis of a few hundred of the donors, a V segment was called functional when productive rearrangements were above 56.7%, and segregating when the standard deviation between donors exceeded 5%. A statistical classification framework was developed to diagnose cytomegalovirus status using the catalog of TCR beta chain sequences. In a later analysis, V and J genes were assigned by comparing TCR nucleotide sequences against IMGT/GENE-DB human TR gene sequences. Using the TCRdist pipeline, a later analysis assigned CDR3 sequences along with most-parsimonious VDJ recombination scenarios. In a later analysis, each TCR beta chain was defined by its CDR3 amino acid sequence together with its V-gene family, and reads lacking a unique V-gene family were excluded. As a way to deal with suspected cross-contamination and a sequencing artifact, a later analysis dropped 640 or so nucleotide sequences that were highly shared and had low generation probability. A later analysis calculated a clonal expansion index for each public chain from normalized within-repertoire ranks of inferred template counts. Generation probabilities in a later analysis came from a VDJ recombination model fitted to out-of-frame rearrangements, and those results were checked against IGoR. In a later analysis, TCR-TCR, TCR-HLA and TCR-CMV co-occurrence was scored with hypergeometric tests, and a repertoire-size bias correction was applied to TCR pairs. In a later analysis, false discovery rates were estimated by permuting HLA or CMV assignments 20 times. A later analysis grouped co-occurring TCRs with DBSCAN, adding TCRdist sequence similarity when clustering within HLA-allele-positive subsets. For co-occurrence clustering, repertoires with fewer than 30,000 or more than 120,000 public chains were excluded, along with 4 to 6 repertoires with anomalous nucleotide sharing. This is the immuneACCESS table as TCRdb keeps it, with only in-frame sequences that have V and J called. A part of the clones is gone; compared with another copy, unresolved V genes explain less than half, and the rest is unexplained. Clonal size and the V and J genes are those of that table, whereas D and trimming came from the DNA. Across this sample there are roughly 160,000 clones, with approximately 83% seen only once. The ten biggest clones cover roughly 10% of the sample.

On this clone itself: This receptor's antigen is unknown. No quality values exist for individual bases; no much larger clone is one base distant.

The sequenced material came from PBMCs. The chain couples TRBV30 to TRBJ2-3; the D segment could be TRBD1, given 6 matching bases. The clonotype was recovered from a man aged 18 to 35 in good health and CMV-seropositive. Here is the DNA: TGTGCCTGGGGGCCCACAGGGTTAAGCACAGATACGCAGTATTTT. It translates as CAWGPTGLSTDTQYF. Reference TRBV30 and TRBJ2-3 genes cover what lies past the CDR3, so the full variable domain is SQTIHQWPATLVQPVGSPLSLECTVEGTSNPNLYWYRQAAGRGLQLLFYSVGIGQISSEVPQNLSASRPQDRQFILSSKKLLLSDSGFYLCAWGPTGLSTDTQYFGPGTRLTVL.